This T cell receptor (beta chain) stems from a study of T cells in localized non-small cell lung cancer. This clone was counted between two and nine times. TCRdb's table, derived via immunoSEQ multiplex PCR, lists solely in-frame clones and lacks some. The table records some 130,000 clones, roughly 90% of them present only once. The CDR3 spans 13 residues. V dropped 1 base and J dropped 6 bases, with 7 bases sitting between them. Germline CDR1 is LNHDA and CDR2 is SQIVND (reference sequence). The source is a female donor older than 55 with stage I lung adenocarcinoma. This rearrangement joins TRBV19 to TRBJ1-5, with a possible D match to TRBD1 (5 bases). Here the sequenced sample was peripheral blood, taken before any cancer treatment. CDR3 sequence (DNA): TGTGCCAGTAGTATAGGGAGGGGTCAGCCCCAGCATTTT. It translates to CASSIGRGQPQHF.